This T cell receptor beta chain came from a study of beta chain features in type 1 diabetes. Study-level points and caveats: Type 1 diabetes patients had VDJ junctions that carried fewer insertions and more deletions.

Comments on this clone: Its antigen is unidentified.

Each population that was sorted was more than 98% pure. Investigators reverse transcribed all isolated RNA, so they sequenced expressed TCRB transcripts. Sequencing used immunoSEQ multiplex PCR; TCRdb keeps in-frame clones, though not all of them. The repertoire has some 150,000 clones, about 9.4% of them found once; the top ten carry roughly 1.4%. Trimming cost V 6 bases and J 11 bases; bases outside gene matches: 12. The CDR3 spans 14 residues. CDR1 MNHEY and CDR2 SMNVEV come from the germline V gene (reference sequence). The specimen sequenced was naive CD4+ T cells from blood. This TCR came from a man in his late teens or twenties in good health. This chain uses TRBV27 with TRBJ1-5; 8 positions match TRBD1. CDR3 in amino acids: CASSQDRVGSAQHF. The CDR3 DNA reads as TGTGCCAGCAGCCAGGACAGGGTGGGGTCGGCCCAGCATTTT.